This T cell receptor (beta chain) was sequenced for a study of T cells expressing NK-cell markers. Study information: CD3+CD56+NKG2C+, CD3+CD56+NKG2C- and CD3+CD56-NKG2C+ T cells, once sorted, supplied the TCR beta repertoires. Study-level findings and limits: The share of CD8+ T cells held by dominant NKG2C+ clonotypes was about 1.0-7.5% in several donors.

TCRdb reworked the 5' RACE reads into one entry per CDR3 protein, no DNA. In total, the table holds some 450,000 distinct CDR3 sequences. Worth noting for this clonotype: The antigen remains undetermined.

The CDR3 is made up of 13 amino acids. Germline V gene data show CDR1 as SNHLY and CDR2 as FYNNEI. The receptor was derived from a woman between 18 and 69 years old in good health. Source material: blood T cells: a sorted CD56 or NKG2C T cell subset, CD4+ or CD8+ T cells, or bulk PBMC T cells (not recorded which). This chain connects TRBV2 to TRBJ1-5. CDR3 region: CASRKDVAQPQHF.